The rows below give T cell receptor beta chains drawn from one sample of a study of blood T cell repertoires in COVID-19. This table comes from immunoSEQ multiplex PCR, and its TCRdb copy is limited to in-frame clones, with some not included. Here the sample spans approximately 300,000 clones, around 89% being singletons. Sequences were obtained from peripheral blood. The receptors stem from a young man who had recovered from COVID-19. The CDR3 runs from the conserved cysteine through the conserved F or W. Fields, in order: clone size, V gene, D gene, J gene, CDR3 protein, CDR3 DNA. The D gene is left open where the match is weak. Only part of the rows carry a size: once, few, many, or a class if the clone is expanded.

abundance: -; v_gene: TRBV7-2; d_gene: -; j_gene: TRBJ1-4; CDR3aa: CASSFLTGNEKLFF; CDR3nt: TGTGCCAGCAGCTTCCTTACAGGGAACGAAAAACTGTTTTTT
abundance: -; v_gene: TRBV25-1; d_gene: -; j_gene: TRBJ1-3; CDR3aa: CASSEAHGNTIYF; CDR3nt: TGTGCCAGCAGTGAAGCACATGGAAACACCATATATTTT
abundance: -; v_gene: TRBV18; d_gene: -; j_gene: TRBJ2-7; CDR3aa: CASSPQSGYEQYF; CDR3nt: TGTGCCAGCTCACCGCAAAGCGGCTACGAGCAGTACTTC
abundance: -; v_gene: TRBV4-1; d_gene: TRBD1; j_gene: TRBJ2-3; CDR3aa: CASSQPRQGVDTQYF; CDR3nt: TGCGCCAGCAGCCAGCCCCGGCAGGGGGTAGATACGCAGTATTTT
abundance: few; v_gene: TRBV3-1/TRBV3-2; d_gene: -; j_gene: TRBJ2-7; CDR3aa: CASSQDILREQYF; CDR3nt: TGTGCCAGCAGCCAAGATATACTGCGAGAGCAGTACTTC
abundance: -; v_gene: TRBV5-4; d_gene: -; j_gene: TRBJ1-1; CDR3aa: CASSLRVMNTEAFF; CDR3nt: TGTGCCAGCAGCTTGCGGGTAATGAACACTGAAGCTTTCTTT
abundance: -; v_gene: TRBV4-1; d_gene: TRBD2; j_gene: TRBJ2-7; CDR3aa: CASSQDHPLAVYEQYF; CDR3nt: TGCGCCAGCAGCCAAGATCACCCACTAGCGGTCTACGAGCAGTACTTC
abundance: -; v_gene: TRBV25-1; d_gene: -; j_gene: TRBJ2-1; CDR3aa: CASSETWASAYNEQFF; CDR3nt: TGTGCCAGCAGTGAAACGTGGGCTAGCGCCTACAATGAGCAGTTCTTC
abundance: -; v_gene: TRBV5-1; d_gene: TRBD1; j_gene: TRBJ1-2; CDR3aa: CASSDRGRSGYTF; CDR3nt: TGCGCCAGCAGCGACAGGGGGCGAAGTGGCTACACCTTC
abundance: -; v_gene: TRBV12-3/TRBV12-4; d_gene: -; j_gene: TRBJ2-5; CDR3aa: CASSPGIQETQYF; CDR3nt: TGTGCCAGCAGTCCGGGTATCCAAGAGACCCAGTACTTC
abundance: once; v_gene: TRBV4-3; d_gene: TRBD2; j_gene: TRBJ2-7; CDR3aa: CASSQERLGAGGLPYEQYF; CDR3nt: TGCGCCAGCAGCCAAGAAAGACTTGGGGCGGGGGGACTCCCCTACGAGCAGTACTTC
abundance: -; v_gene: TRBV30; d_gene: -; j_gene: TRBJ1-1; CDR3aa: CAWSYSTEAFF; CDR3nt: TGTGCCTGGAGTTACAGCACTGAAGCTTTCTTT
abundance: -; v_gene: TRBV4-1; d_gene: TRBD1; j_gene: TRBJ2-7; CDR3aa: CASSHPGQGVYEQYF; CDR3nt: TGCGCCAGCAGCCACCCGGGACAGGGGGTTTACGAGCAGTACTTC
abundance: -; v_gene: TRBV6-5; d_gene: -; j_gene: TRBJ2-2; CDR3aa: CASADRRPDTGELFF; CDR3nt: TGTGCCAGCGCAGACAGGAGGCCTGACACCGGGGAGCTGTTTTTT
abundance: once; v_gene: TRBV19; d_gene: -; j_gene: TRBJ2-2; CDR3aa: CASSTGARWTGELFF; CDR3nt: TGTGCCAGTAGTACAGGGGCCCGGTGGACCGGGGAGCTGTTTTTT
abundance: -; v_gene: TRBV25-1; d_gene: -; j_gene: TRBJ2-7; CDR3aa: CASSELRSTGEQYF; CDR3nt: TGTGCCAGCAGTGAATTAAGGTCTACAGGGGAGCAGTACTTC
abundance: -; v_gene: TRBV6-6; d_gene: -; j_gene: TRBJ1-4; CDR3aa: CASKVGRNEGEKLFF; CDR3nt: TGTGCCAGCAAAGTAGGACGGAACGAGGGTGAAAAACTGTTTTTT
abundance: -; v_gene: TRBV2; d_gene: -; j_gene: TRBJ2-1; CDR3aa: CASINIPSGNEQFF; CDR3nt: TGTGCCAGCATCAACATCCCTTCTGGCAATGAGCAGTTCTTC
abundance: -; v_gene: TRBV3-1/TRBV3-2; d_gene: TRBD2; j_gene: TRBJ2-3; CDR3aa: CASSQEGTSGSSTDTQYF; CDR3nt: TGTGCCAGCAGCCAAGAAGGGACTAGCGGGAGTAGCACAGATACGCAGTATTTT
abundance: -; v_gene: TRBV5-1; d_gene: -; j_gene: TRBJ1-2; CDR3aa: CASSLEARTPINYGYTF; CDR3nt: TGCGCCAGCAGCTTGGAGGCCCGGACTCCCATCAACTATGGCTACACCTTC
abundance: -; v_gene: TRBV6-5; d_gene: TRBD1; j_gene: TRBJ1-1; CDR3aa: CASSYSNTGQGSEAFF; CDR3nt: TGTGCCAGCAGTTACTCGAATACTGGACAGGGCTCTGAAGCTTTCTTT
abundance: -; v_gene: TRBV29-1; d_gene: -; j_gene: TRBJ2-2; CDR3aa: CSVLALWSDTGELFF; CDR3nt: TGCAGCGTTCTAGCGCTTTGGTCGGACACCGGGGAGCTGTTTTTT